This TCR beta chain was sequenced for a study of OX40 agonist ivuxolimab in advanced cancers. The CDR3 totals 13 residues. Germline lookup yields CDR1 SGHTA and CDR2 FQGTGA. Trimming took off 5 bases at V and 2 bases at J, with 9 bases between the two ends. Profiling relied on immunoSEQ multiplex PCR, and the TCRdb table lists in-frame clones only, not all of them. Among roughly 33,000 clones listed, around three quarters were seen once. This sequence originates from an adult with an advanced solid tumor such as melanoma, head and neck, liver or kidney cancer. The gene calls are TRBV7-3 and TRBJ1-1; unclear D gene. Here the sequenced sample was CD4+ or CD8+ T cells sorted from blood, taken in a trial of the OX40 agonist ivuxolimab. The CDR3 DNA sequence: TGTGCCAGCAGCAAAGGGATAAACACTGAAGCTTTCTTT. As protein: CASSKGINTEAFF.